This TCR beta chain comes out of a study of T cell responses to AZD1222 COVID-19 vaccine. Across the study: Second-dose schedules of about 4 or about 12 weeks were combined.

Sequenced by immunoSEQ multiplex PCR; TCRdb stores in-frame clones only, minus some. The table has about 100,000 clones, just over 90% seen once. In its sample, this clone was seen a few times. V lost 6 bases and J lost 6, with 12 bases in between. There are 13 residues in the CDR3. The germline CDR1 and CDR2 sequences are MNHEY and SVGAGI. The sample consisted of peripheral blood, taken on day 0 of AZD1222 vaccination. The chain combines TRBV6-5 with TRBJ1-5; the D is unclear. The sequence was obtained from an adult in good health. The CDR3 region has the DNA TGTGCCAGCAGGGCTAACTCCGGTCAGCCCCAGCATTTT. Translated, it gives CASRANSGQPQHF.